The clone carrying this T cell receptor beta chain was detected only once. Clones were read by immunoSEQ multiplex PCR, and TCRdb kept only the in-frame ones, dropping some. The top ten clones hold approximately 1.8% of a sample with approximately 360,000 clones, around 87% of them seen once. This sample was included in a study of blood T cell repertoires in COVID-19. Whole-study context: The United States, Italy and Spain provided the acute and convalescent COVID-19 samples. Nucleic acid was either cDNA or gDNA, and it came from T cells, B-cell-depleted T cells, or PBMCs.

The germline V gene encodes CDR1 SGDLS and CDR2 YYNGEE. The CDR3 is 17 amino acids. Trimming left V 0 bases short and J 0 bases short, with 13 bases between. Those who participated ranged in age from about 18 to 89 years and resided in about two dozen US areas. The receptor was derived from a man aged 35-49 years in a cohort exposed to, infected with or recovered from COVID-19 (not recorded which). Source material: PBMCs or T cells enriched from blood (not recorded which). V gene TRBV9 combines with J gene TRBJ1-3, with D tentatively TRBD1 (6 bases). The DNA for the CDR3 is TGTGCCAGCAGCGTAGTAGGGGGGGGATTCTCTGGAAACACCATATATTTT. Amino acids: CASSVVGGGFSGNTIYF.